A selection of T cell receptor beta chains follows, all from one sample in a study of cytomegalovirus exposure and HLA in healthy donors. Sequencing used immunoSEQ multiplex PCR; TCRdb keeps in-frame clones, though not all of them. The sample lists 150,000 or so clones; around 84% were seen once. Specimen: PBMCs. The receptor set was obtained from a man over 45 in good health and CMV-seropositive. Each CDR3 is given without its conserved first and last residue. The order of the fields is J gene, V gene, clone size, CDR3 protein. Only part of the rows carry a size: once, few, many, or a class if the clone is expanded.

J gene: TRBJ2-5; V gene: TRBV2; clone size: .; CDR3 protein: ASSEFGGGPEETQY
J gene: TRBJ1-3; V gene: TRBV7-6; clone size: few; CDR3 protein: ASSLEAPGQISGNTIY
J gene: TRBJ2-1; V gene: TRBV6-1; clone size: .; CDR3 protein: ASTGQGSSYNEQF
J gene: TRBJ2-6; V gene: TRBV14; clone size: .; CDR3 protein: ASSRDRALAGANVLT
J gene: TRBJ2-7; V gene: TRBV19; clone size: .; CDR3 protein: ASSIASSYEQY
J gene: TRBJ1-1; V gene: TRBV7-9; clone size: .; CDR3 protein: ASSPPADSLNTEAF
J gene: TRBJ1-2; V gene: TRBV4-2; clone size: .; CDR3 protein: ASSQAQGAVYGYT
J gene: TRBJ2-7; V gene: TRBV6-5; clone size: .; CDR3 protein: ASSSAGTGSYEQY
J gene: TRBJ2-3; V gene: TRBV6-1; clone size: .; CDR3 protein: ASSGDRETRTDTQY
J gene: TRBJ2-5; V gene: TRBV5-1; clone size: .; CDR3 protein: ASSLRASGGGETQY
J gene: TRBJ2-3; V gene: TRBV2; clone size: .; CDR3 protein: ASIVTSGATDTQY
J gene: TRBJ2-2; V gene: TRBV13; clone size: .; CDR3 protein: AIPGLAAHTGELF
J gene: TRBJ2-3; V gene: TRBV6-5; clone size: .; CDR3 protein: ASSRDYVADTQY
J gene: TRBJ2-2; V gene: TRBV2; clone size: few; CDR3 protein: ASGRLAEGGELF
J gene: TRBJ1-3; V gene: TRBV19; clone size: .; CDR3 protein: ASSIGPRPPSGNTIY
J gene: TRBJ2-3; V gene: TRBV9; clone size: .; CDR3 protein: ASSVVAGSDTQY
J gene: TRBJ2-4; V gene: TRBV28; clone size: .; CDR3 protein: ASSLGGLVENIQY
J gene: TRBJ2-5; V gene: TRBV13; clone size: .; CDR3 protein: ASSFTSGEETQY
J gene: TRBJ2-1; V gene: TRBV27; clone size: .; CDR3 protein: ASSLQGLIPNEQF
J gene: TRBJ2-5; V gene: TRBV6-1; clone size: .; CDR3 protein: ASSELVVGQETQY
J gene: TRBJ2-1; V gene: TRBV9; clone size: .; CDR3 protein: ASSVAAPPGEQF
J gene: TRBJ2-7; V gene: TRBV13; clone size: .; CDR3 protein: ASSLLSAGGTYEQY
J gene: TRBJ2-5; V gene: TRBV2; clone size: .; CDR3 protein: ASTRGLPGRETQY
J gene: TRBJ1-5; V gene: TRBV6-5; clone size: .; CDR3 protein: ASRQGGREYQPQH
J gene: TRBJ2-5; V gene: TRBV29-1; clone size: .; CDR3 protein: SVGTVQETQY
J gene: TRBJ1-2; V gene: TRBV4-1; clone size: few; CDR3 protein: ASSQDRGTKDGYT
J gene: TRBJ1-5; V gene: TRBV14; clone size: .; CDR3 protein: ASSHPNQPQH
J gene: TRBJ1-4; V gene: TRBV6-5; clone size: .; CDR3 protein: ASSYSRGVGEKLF
J gene: TRBJ1-1; V gene: TRBV15; clone size: once; CDR3 protein: ATTLGLSGVTEAF
J gene: TRBJ1-2; V gene: TRBV7-9; clone size: .; CDR3 protein: ASSFSSMGGGKGYGYT
J gene: TRBJ2-7; V gene: TRBV6-5; clone size: .; CDR3 protein: ASRHGQGLYYEQY
J gene: TRBJ2-7; V gene: TRBV11-2; clone size: .; CDR3 protein: ASSLGRGGSSYEQY
J gene: TRBJ1-4; V gene: TRBV2; clone size: .; CDR3 protein: ASSEGLAYPLIATNEKLF
J gene: TRBJ2-3; V gene: TRBV11-3; clone size: .; CDR3 protein: ASSRLAGAFTDTQY
J gene: TRBJ2-1; V gene: TRBV7-9; clone size: .; CDR3 protein: ASTPWIGASSYNEQF
J gene: TRBJ2-2; V gene: TRBV7-9; clone size: .; CDR3 protein: ASSPPTVTGELF
J gene: TRBJ1-2; V gene: TRBV11-2; clone size: .; CDR3 protein: ASSPRQNYGYT
J gene: TRBJ1-1; V gene: TRBV11-2; clone size: .; CDR3 protein: ASSFRGDSYLEGDTEAF
J gene: TRBJ1-2; V gene: TRBV5-1; clone size: .; CDR3 protein: ASSSGQAPSYGYT
J gene: TRBJ2-5; V gene: TRBV15; clone size: .; CDR3 protein: ATSSWDGRSRGPAARAKETQY
J gene: TRBJ1-5; V gene: TRBV4-1; clone size: .; CDR3 protein: ASSQDPDRLDNQPQH
J gene: TRBJ1-5; V gene: TRBV29-1; clone size: .; CDR3 protein: SVEGGGNNQPQH
J gene: TRBJ2-5; V gene: TRBV6-5; clone size: once; CDR3 protein: ASSYSGTASQETQY
J gene: TRBJ2-7; V gene: TRBV28; clone size: few; CDR3 protein: ASSPGHSYEQY
J gene: TRBJ2-6; V gene: TRBV6-5; clone size: few; CDR3 protein: ASSTVSSGANVLT
J gene: TRBJ2-5; V gene: TRBV12-5; clone size: .; CDR3 protein: ASGRLAEETQY